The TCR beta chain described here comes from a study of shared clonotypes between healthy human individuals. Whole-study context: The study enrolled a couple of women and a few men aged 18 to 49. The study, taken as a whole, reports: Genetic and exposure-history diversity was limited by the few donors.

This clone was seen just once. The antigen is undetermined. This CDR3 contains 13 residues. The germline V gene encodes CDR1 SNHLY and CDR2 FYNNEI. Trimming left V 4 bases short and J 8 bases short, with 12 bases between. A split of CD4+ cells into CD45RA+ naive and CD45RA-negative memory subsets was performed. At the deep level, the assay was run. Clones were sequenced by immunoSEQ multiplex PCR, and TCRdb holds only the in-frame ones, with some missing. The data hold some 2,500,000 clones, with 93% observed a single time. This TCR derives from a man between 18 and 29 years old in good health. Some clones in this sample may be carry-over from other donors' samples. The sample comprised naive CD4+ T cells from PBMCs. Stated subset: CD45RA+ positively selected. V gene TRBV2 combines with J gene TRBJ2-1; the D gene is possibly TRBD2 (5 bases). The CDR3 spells CASSVDLSDEQFF. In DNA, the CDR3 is TGTGCCAGCAGTGTGGACTTAAGCGATGAGCAGTTCTTC.